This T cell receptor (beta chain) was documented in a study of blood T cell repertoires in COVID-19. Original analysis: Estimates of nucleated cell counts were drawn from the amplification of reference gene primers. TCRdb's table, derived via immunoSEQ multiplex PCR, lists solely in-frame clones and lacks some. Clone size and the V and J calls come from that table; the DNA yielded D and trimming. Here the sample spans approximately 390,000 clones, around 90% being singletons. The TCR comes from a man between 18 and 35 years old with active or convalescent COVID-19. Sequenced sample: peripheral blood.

CDR3 coding DNA: TGTGCCAGCAGCCCCCCCGGACTAGCGGGTGACGAGCAGTTCTTC. It translates to CASSPPGLAGDEQFF. J is TRBJ2-1 and V is TRBV7-2; TRBD2 matches 11 bases. CDR1 is SGHTA, CDR2 FQGNSA, per germline. V was clipped by 5 bases and J by 10 bases; unmatched bases: 10. This CDR3 region has 15 residues.